The 15 T cell receptor beta chains given below trace back to one sample, sequenced in a study of cytomegalovirus exposure and HLA in healthy donors. The PCR had 60 Vbeta and 13 Jbeta primers. Profiling relied on immunoSEQ multiplex PCR, and the TCRdb table lists in-frame clones only, not all of them. The sample has 200,000 to 250,000 clones; about 83% are singletons. The sample comprised PBMCs. The receptor set was obtained from a human donor in good health.

The CDR3 sequence is CASSLLPSLSMMLAAYNNEQFF. In DNA form, the CDR3 reads TGTGCCAGCAGTTTATTACCCTCTCTCAGCATGATGTTAGCGGCGTACAACAATGAGCAGTTCTTC. The V gene is TRBV28, the J gene TRBJ2-1; maybe TRBD2 (6 bases). Germline V CDR1 and CDR2: MDHEN, SYDVKM. The CDR3 runs 22 residues. The V end lost 1 base, the J end lost 5 bases, and 33 bases lay between the germline ends.

The rearrangement links TRBV7-2 to TRBJ1-1, with D uncertain. The germline V gene encodes CDR1 SGHTA and CDR2 FQGNSA. Trimming cost V 5 bases and J 1 base, with 17 bases left between them. The CDR3 consists of 16 residues. As DNA, the CDR3 is TGTGCCAGCAGCCCCCGTGCACTCAGAGGGAACACTGAAGCTTTCTTT. Its translation is CASSPRALRGNTEAFF.

This chain links TRBV7-6 with TRBJ1-2; no definite D call. The germline gives CDR1 SGHVS, CDR2 FNYEAQ. V gave up 1 base and J gave up 4 bases, with 7 bases separating them. This CDR3 has 13 residues. The CDR3 DNA follows: TGTGCCAGCAGCTTAGGGGCAGGCTATGGCTACACCTTC. Translating it yields CASSLGAGYGYTF.

A remark on this clone: The sample holds other DNA sequences that translate to the same CDR3. The chain uses TRBV6-5 and TRBJ2-7, with 12 nucleotides matching TRBD2. Losses at the gene ends were 2 bases for V and 4 bases for J; bases not matched to a gene: 3. Germline values: CDR1 MNHEY, CDR2 SVGAGI. The CDR3 runs to 15 residues. The CDR3 DNA is TGTGCCAGCAGTTACGGGACTAGCGGGCTGTACGAGCAGTACTTC. It is translated as CASSYGTSGLYEQYF.

The chain joins TRBV5-4 to TRBJ1-5; unclear D gene. This CDR3 is 14 amino acids long. V lost 4 bases and J lost 5, with 13 bases in between. The germline V gene encodes CDR1 SGHNT and CDR2 YYREEE (reference sequence). This CDR3 reads CASSVRGMDQPQHF. CDR3 nucleotides: TGTGCCAGCAGCGTACGGGGAATGGATCAGCCCCAGCATTTT.

This chain joins TRBV19 and TRBJ1-5, with 7 bases matching TRBD1. This CDR3 is 14 amino acids long. V lost 8 bases and J lost 0; bases outside the gene matches: 4. CDR1 is LNHDA and CDR2 is SQIVND in the germline V gene (reference sequence). CDR3 coding DNA: TGTGCCAGTGGACAGGAATTTAGCAATCAGCCCCAGCATTTT. Translating gives CASGQEFSNQPQHF.

Here the CDR3 DNA reads TGTGCCAGCTCCCCAACCGTCGACAGGGACTTTAACTATGGCTACACCTTC. Encoded protein: CASSPTVDRDFNYGYTF. V gene TRBV18 combines with J gene TRBJ1-2; TRBD1 agrees at 7 bases. This CDR3 is built from 17 residues. V was clipped by 6 bases and J by 1 base; unmatched bases: 14. The V gene's germline CDR1 is KGHSH and CDR2 LQKENI.

The chain has TRBV29-1 and TRBJ2-1, with TRBD2 matching 7 bases. Per germline, CDR1 SQVTM and CDR2 ANQGSEA. V lost 7 bases, J lost 7 bases, and 19 bases stayed unmatched. CDR3 length equals 16 residues. CDR3 nucleotide sequence: TGCAGCGCCTACCTTTGGGGGGGTAGGAGTGGAAATGAGCAGTTCTTC. Encoded protein: CSAYLWGGRSGNEQFF.

This rearrangement joins TRBV10-3 to TRBJ1-1, with D maybe TRBD1 (5 bases). Germline V gives CDR1 ENHRY, CDR2 SYGVKD. V was pared by 10 bases and J by 0 bases, with 15 bases between. The CDR3 length is 14 residues. As DNA, the CDR3 is TGTGCCACCCTTAACAGGTACATGAACACTGAAGCTTTCTTT. This encodes CATLNRYMNTEAFF.

With respect to this clone: The germline gene is not matched at one end of the junction; a read error may be the cause. V usage is TRBV5-8 and J usage is TRBJ1-2; D is uncertain. The CDR3 covers 19 residues. CDR1 SGHTS and CDR2 YDEGEE come from the germline V gene. DNA for the CDR3: TGTGCCATCAGCGGGGTGGAGGGCAGGACGGTGCCTTTATACTATGGCTACACCTTC. It yields the protein CAISGVEGRTVPLYYGYTF.

V is TRBV29-1 and J is TRBJ2-7; no firm D call. V dropped 1 base and J dropped 4 bases, with 8 bases sitting between them. The length of the CDR3 is 12 residues. Germline CDR1 and CDR2: SQVTM and ANQGSEA. CDR3 nucleotide sequence: TGCAGCGTTGAAGGAGTTAGATACGAGCAGTACTTC. Residues: CSVEGVRYEQYF.

A single count supports this clone. V and J are TRBV10-3 and TRBJ1-1; 10 bases align to TRBD1. Germline CDR1 reads ENHRY; CDR2 reads SYGVKD. The CDR3 has 15 amino acids. After removal of 10 bases from V and 3 bases from J, the junction contained 11 bases not matched to a gene. The CDR3 DNA reads TGTGCCACCGGGCCCGGGACAGGGGCGGACACTGAAGCTTTCTTT. Amino acids: CATGPGTGADTEAFF.

This chain connects TRBV27 to TRBJ2-7, with D tentatively TRBD1 (7 bases). Trimming took off 4 bases at V and 2 bases at J, with 21 bases between the two ends. There are 17 residues in the CDR3. Germline V lookup: CDR1 MNHEY, CDR2 SMNVEV (reference sequence). The CDR3: CASSSIPPRDRAYEQYF. For the CDR3, the DNA is TGTGCCAGCAGTTCGATACCGCCGCGGGACAGAGCCTACGAGCAGTACTTC.

The chain employs TRBV11-2 and TRBJ2-7; D is perhaps TRBD2 (6 bases). Trimming took 1 base from V and 3 from J, leaving 10 bases between them. Germline values: CDR1 SGHAT, CDR2 FQNNGV. The CDR3 is made up of 14 amino acids. The CDR3 reads CASSLGDLYYEQYF. For the CDR3, the DNA is TGTGCCAGCAGCTTAGGGGACTTATACTACGAGCAGTACTTC.

As regards this clone: One junction end does not reproduce the germline sequence, and a read error may be involved. The rearrangement links TRBV7-9 to TRBJ2-7; 8 bases are shared with TRBD2. Germline loops: CDR1 SEHNR, CDR2 FQNEAQ (reference sequence). The CDR3 has 13 residues. CDR3 region: CSSTVREGPEQYF. CDR3 nucleotides: TGTTCCAGCACCGTACGGGAGGGCCCCGAGCAGTACTTC.